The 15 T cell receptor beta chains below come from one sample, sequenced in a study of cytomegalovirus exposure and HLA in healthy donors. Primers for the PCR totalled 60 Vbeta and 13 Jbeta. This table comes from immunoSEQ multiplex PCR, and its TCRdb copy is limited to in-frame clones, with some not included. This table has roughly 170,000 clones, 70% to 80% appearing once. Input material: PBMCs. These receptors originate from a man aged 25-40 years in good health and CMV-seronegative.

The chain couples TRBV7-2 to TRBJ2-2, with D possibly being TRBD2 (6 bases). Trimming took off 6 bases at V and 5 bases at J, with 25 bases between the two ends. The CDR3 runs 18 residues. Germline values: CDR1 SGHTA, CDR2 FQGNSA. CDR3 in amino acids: CASRSTKGGQGRTGELFF. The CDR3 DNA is TGTGCCAGCAGGTCCACAAAAGGAGGGCAGGGACGGACCGGGGAGCTGTTTTTT. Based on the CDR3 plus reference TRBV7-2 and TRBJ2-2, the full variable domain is GAGVSQSPSNKVTEKGKDVELRCDPISGHTALYWYRQSLGQGLEFLIYFQGNSAPDKSGLPSDRFSAERTGGSVSTLTIQRTQQEDSAVYLCASRSTKGGQGRTGELFFGEGSRLTVL.

The CDR3 reads CASSSPPGVNIQYF. CDR3 nucleotides: TGTGCCAGCAGTTCCCCTCCAGGGGTAAACATTCAGTACTTC. The chain recombines TRBV13 with TRBJ2-4, with TRBD1 as a possible D gene (6 bases). There are 14 residues in the CDR3. Trimming left V 6 bases short and J 6 bases short, with 15 bases between. Germline assignment: CDR1 PRHDT and CDR2 FYEKMQ (reference sequence).

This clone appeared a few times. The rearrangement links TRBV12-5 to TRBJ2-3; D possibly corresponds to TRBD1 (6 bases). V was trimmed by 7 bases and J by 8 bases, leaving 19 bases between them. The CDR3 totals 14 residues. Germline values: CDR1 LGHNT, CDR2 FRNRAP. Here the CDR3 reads CASATDSLVGTQYF. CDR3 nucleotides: TGTGCTAGTGCCACGGACAGTTTAGTAGGTACGCAGTATTTT.

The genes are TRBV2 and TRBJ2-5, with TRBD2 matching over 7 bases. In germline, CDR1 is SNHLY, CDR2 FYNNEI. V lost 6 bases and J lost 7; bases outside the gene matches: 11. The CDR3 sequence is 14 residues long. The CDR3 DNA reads TGTGCCAGCAGCGTAGGGGAGGGGCCATGGACCCAGTACTTC. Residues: CASSVGEGPWTQYF.

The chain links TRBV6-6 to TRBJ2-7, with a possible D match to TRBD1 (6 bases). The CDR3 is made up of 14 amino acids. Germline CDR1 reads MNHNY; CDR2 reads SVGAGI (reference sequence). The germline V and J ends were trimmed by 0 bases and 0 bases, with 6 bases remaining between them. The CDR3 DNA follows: TGTGCCAGCAGTTACTCGGACAGCTCCTACGAGCAGTACTTC. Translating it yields CASSYSDSSYEQYF.

The CDR3 sequence: CASSLLRGAGSPLHF. The CDR3 DNA follows: TGTGCCAGCAGTTTATTACGGGGGGCCGGATCACCCCTCCACTTT. The chain couples TRBV27 to TRBJ1-6; D may be TRBD1 (6 bases). Trimming left V 1 base short and J 10 bases short, with 14 bases between. The germline CDR1 and CDR2 sequences are MNHEY and SMNVEV (reference sequence). The CDR3 length is 15 residues.

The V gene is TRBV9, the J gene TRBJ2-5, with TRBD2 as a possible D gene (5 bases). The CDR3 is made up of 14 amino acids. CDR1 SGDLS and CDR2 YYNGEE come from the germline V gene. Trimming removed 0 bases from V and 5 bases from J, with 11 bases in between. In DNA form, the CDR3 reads TGTGCCAGCAGCGTAGACGGGGTAGGGGAGACCCAGTACTTC. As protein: CASSVDGVGETQYF.

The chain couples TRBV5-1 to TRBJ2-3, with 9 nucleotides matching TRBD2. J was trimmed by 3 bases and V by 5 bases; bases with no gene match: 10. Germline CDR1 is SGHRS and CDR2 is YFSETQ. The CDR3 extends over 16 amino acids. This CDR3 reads CASSRRTSEGTDTQYF. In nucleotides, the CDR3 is TGCGCCAGCAGTCGTCGGACTAGCGAGGGTACAGATACGCAGTATTTT.

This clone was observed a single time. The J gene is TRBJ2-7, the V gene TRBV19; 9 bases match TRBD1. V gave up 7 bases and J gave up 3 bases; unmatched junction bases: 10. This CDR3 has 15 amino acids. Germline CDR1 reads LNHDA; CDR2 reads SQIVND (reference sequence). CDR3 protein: CASTTGGPEDYEQYF. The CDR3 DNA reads TGTGCCAGTACCACAGGGGGCCCCGAGGACTACGAGCAGTACTTC.

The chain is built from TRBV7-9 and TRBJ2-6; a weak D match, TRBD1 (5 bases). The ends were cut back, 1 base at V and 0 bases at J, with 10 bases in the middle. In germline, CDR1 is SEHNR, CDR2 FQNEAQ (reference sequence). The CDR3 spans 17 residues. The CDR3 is CASSLGLQGSGANVLTF. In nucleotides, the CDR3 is TGTGCCAGCAGCTTAGGCCTCCAGGGCTCTGGGGCCAACGTCCTGACTTTC. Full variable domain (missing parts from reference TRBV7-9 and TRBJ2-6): DTGVSQNPRHKITKRGQNVTFRCDPISEHNRLYWYRQTLGQGPEFLTYFQNEAQLEKSRLLSDRFSAERPKGSFSTLEIQRTEQGDSAMYLCASSLGLQGSGANVLTFGAGSRLTVL.

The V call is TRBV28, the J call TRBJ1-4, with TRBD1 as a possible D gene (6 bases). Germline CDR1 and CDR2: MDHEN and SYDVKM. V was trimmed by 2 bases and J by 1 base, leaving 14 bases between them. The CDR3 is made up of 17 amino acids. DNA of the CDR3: TGTGCCAGCAGTTTAGTAAGCAGGGGAATAACTAATGAAAAACTGTTTTTT. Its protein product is CASSLVSRGITNEKLFF.

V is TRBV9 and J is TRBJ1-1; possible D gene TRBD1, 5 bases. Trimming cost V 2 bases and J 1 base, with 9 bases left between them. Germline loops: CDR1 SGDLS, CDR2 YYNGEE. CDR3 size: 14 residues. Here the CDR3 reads CASSVSGGNTEAFF. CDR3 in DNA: TGTGCCAGCAGCGTTTCGGGGGGGAACACTGAAGCTTTCTTT.

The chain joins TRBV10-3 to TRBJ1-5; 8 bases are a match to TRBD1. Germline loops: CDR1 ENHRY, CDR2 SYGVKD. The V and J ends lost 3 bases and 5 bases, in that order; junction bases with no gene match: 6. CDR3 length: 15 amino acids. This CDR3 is CAISDVQGAHQPQHF. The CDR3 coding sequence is TGTGCCATCAGTGACGTCCAGGGGGCACATCAGCCCCAGCATTTT.

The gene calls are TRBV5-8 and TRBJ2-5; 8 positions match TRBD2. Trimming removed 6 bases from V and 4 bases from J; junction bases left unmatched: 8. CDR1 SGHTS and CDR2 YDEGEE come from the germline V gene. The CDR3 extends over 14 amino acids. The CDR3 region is CASNPGGAAETQYF. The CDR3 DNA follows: TGTGCCAGCAACCCGGGGGGGGCCGCAGAGACCCAGTACTTC. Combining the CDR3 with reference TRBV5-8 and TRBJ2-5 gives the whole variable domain EAGVTQSPTHLIKTRGQQATLRCSPISGHTSVYWYQQALGLGLQFLLWYDEGEERNRGNFPPRFSGRQFPNYSSELNVNALELEDSALYLCASNPGGAAETQYFGPGTRLLVL.

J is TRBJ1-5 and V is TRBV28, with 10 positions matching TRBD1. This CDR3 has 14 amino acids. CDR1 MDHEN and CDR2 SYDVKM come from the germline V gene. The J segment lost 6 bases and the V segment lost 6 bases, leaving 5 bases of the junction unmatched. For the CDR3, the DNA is TGTGCCAGCAGATCCGACAGGGGGCTTCAGCCCCAGCATTTT. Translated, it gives CASRSDRGLQPQHF.